Below, one T cell receptor beta chain is given with its context. The target antigen is unknown. This record belongs to a study of blood T cells in healthy people across ages. Overall study context: Roughly one uniquely barcoded beta molecule per two T cells was captured. Notes on the study in general: Per million T cells, the diversity of TCR beta decreased roughly linearly as age advanced.

Trimming removed 8 bases at V and 13 bases at J, with 25 bases between. The CDR3 sequence is 14 residues long. They isolated at least 6 million PBMCs from each sample. A J-beta primer mix and a sample-barcoded 5' primer were used in a second PCR of about 7 to 12 cycles. Every molecule of cDNA carried a tag from a template-switch adaptor with 12 random nucleotides. TCRdb re-analysed the 5' RACE reads in MiXCR, keeping a single row per CDR3 protein. The table lists more than 1 million distinct CDR3 sequences, 35% to 50% of them singletons. The sample taken for sequencing was blood. This chain connects TRBV12-3 or TRBV12-4 to TRBJ2-3; D is possibly TRBD2 (6 bases). This TCR was sampled from a woman aged 55-70 years in good health. For the CDR3, the DNA is TGTGCCAGCCGGGACTTTGCTCGCACAGATATGGAGTATTTT. It translates to CASRDFARTDMEYF.